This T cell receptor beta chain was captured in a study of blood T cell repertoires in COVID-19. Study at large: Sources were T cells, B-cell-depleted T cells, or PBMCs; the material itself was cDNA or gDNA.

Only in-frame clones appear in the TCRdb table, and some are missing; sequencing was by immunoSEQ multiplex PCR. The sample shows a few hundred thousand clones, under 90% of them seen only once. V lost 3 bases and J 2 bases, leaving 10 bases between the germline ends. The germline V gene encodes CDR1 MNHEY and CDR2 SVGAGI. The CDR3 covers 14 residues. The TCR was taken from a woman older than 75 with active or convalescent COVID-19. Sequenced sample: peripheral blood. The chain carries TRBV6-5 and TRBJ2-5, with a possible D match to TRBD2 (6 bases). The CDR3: CASSYGGNQETQYF. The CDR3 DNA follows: TGTGCCAGCAGTTATGGGGGGAATCAAGAGACCCAGTACTTC.